Listed below are T cell receptor beta chains from one sample, sequenced in a study of Graves' ophthalmopathy and Graves' hyperthyroidism. Each CDR3 protein is one row after TCRdb ran MiXCR on the multiplex PCR reads. The sample contains approximately 410,000 distinct CDR3 sequences, 15% to 19% of which appear only once. The sample comprised peripheral blood. These receptors all stem from a woman younger than 30 with stable Graves' hyperthyroidism. Both conserved end residues are trimmed from each CDR3. The order of the fields is V gene, J gene, CDR3 protein.

>TRBV7-2|TRBJ1-1
ASSSDRNTEAF
>TRBV20-1|TRBJ2-7
SARRDFTYEQY
>TRBV15|TRBJ2-2
ATSTRAGELF
>TRBV15|TRBJ1-6
ATSREGQEYSPLH
>TRBV5-1|TRBJ1-1
ASSPGPGGAEAF
>TRBV20-1|TRBJ2-7
SARSRDRGSEQY
>TRBV11-3|TRBJ2-5
ASSPTGTETQY
>TRBV19|TRBJ2-7
ASSILSGGSYEQY
>TRBV2|TRBJ1-1
ASSPGMGTGGLAEAF
>TRBV25-1|TRBJ1-1
ASSDQGSVNTEAF
>TRBV19|TRBJ1-3
ASSHGPGNTIY
>TRBV4-1|TRBJ1-2
ASSQVIQAWGYGYT